This TCR beta chain stems from a study of cytomegalovirus exposure and HLA in healthy donors (dated 2017 in TCRdb). About the investigation overall: A later analysis indicated that the 130 or so validation repertoires were generated on the platform also employed for the approximately 690 repertoires of the first cohort. The study was designed to test whether signatures of past pathogen exposure could be identified by cataloging public T cell receptors. Besides the first cohort of roughly 640 subjects, a separate validation cohort made up of 120 or so different subjects was used. To predict cytomegalovirus infection status, the study brought together high-throughput TCR immunosequencing, statistical association of individual TCRs with disease status, and machine learning. Overall study results and their limits: While some public TCRs were present in many individuals, most TCR sequences turned up only very rarely across donors. It was suggested by the authors that the approach could potentially be generalized to other disease states and immunological phenotypes. In a later analysis, TCRs clustered in the first cohort were found to also tend to co-occur in the 120 validation repertoires, with roughly 93% of cluster scores above 0. Three of the identified cytomegalovirus-associated TCR beta chains were confirmed in vitro to be specific for cytomegalovirus antigens. All 120 or so repertoires were used to score co-occurrence in the validation cohort in a later analysis, because that analysis had no HLA typing for the cohort. A total of around 150 TCR beta chains were listed by the study as associated with cytomegalovirus. The classifier was reported to diagnose cytomegalovirus status with high specificity and sensitivity in both the original and validation cohorts.

CDR1 and CDR2 are read off the germline V gene as MNHEY and SVGAGI. The CDR3 runs 14 amino acids, cysteine and phenylalanine included. CDR3 DNA is the only sequence kept; it has 42 bases, read in frame from the first base. V is shortened by 5 bases, J by 7 bases, and the region joining them spans 17 bases. Note on this clone: Which antigen it targets is not known. Per-nucleotide qualities are absent, and no much larger clonotype sits a single base away.

Library method: the immunoSEQ multiplex PCR assay. The source study handled its data this way. To diagnose cytomegalovirus status from the catalog of TCR beta chain sequences, a statistical classification framework was built. TCRdb took this table from immuneACCESS and kept in-frame rearrangements with V and J called. Such tables lack part of the clones; where checked against another copy, unresolved V genes explain under half of the gap, and the rest is unexplained. V and J calls and clone size are given by that table; D and trimming were obtained from the DNA. This sample lists roughly 130,000 clones; almost 85% were detected once. Together, the top ten hold almost 1.5% of the sample. The donors belonged to the validation cohort of about 120 subjects, which was separate from the roughly 670-subject first cohort.

This TCR came from a woman aged 25-40 years in good health and CMV-seronegative. The sequenced sample was PBMCs. The V and J genes are TRBV6-5 and TRBJ1-1; no D gene can be assigned with confidence. The CDR3 loop reads CASSGREPPGEAFF. The DNA reads TGTGCCAGCAGTGGACGGGAACCTCCCGGTGAAGCTTTCTTT.